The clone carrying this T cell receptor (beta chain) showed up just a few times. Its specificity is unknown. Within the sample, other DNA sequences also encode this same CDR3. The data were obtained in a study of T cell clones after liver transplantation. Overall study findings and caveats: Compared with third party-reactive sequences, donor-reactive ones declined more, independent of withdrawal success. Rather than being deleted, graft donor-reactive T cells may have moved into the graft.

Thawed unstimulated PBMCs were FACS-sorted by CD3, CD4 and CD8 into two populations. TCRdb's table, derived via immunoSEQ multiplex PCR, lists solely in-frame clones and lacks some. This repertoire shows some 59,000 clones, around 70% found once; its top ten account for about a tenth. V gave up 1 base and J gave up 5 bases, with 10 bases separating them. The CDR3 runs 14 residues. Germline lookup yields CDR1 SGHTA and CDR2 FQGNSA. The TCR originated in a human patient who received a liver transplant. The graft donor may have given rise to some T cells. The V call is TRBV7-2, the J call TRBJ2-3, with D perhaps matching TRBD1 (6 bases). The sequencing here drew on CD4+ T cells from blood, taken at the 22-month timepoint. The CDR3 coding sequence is TGTGCCAGCAGCTTAGGCCAGGGACAAGATACGCAGTATTTT. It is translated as CASSLGQGQDTQYF.